These 14 T cell receptor beta chains were all obtained from the same sample, sequenced in a study of T cell changes during pregnancy in multiple sclerosis. Measured with immunoSEQ multiplex PCR; TCRdb has only the in-frame clones, and not every one. The top ten hold about 1.6% of the sample, which has 85,000 to 100,000 clones, roughly 90% seen once. Specimen: peripheral blood, collected in the first trimester of pregnancy. The origin of the receptors is a female donor with multiple sclerosis, enrolled in a pregnancy study.

The CDR3: CASSLSPSYNEQFF. The DNA of the CDR3 is TGCGCCAGCAGCTTGAGTCCCAGTTACAATGAGCAGTTCTTC. This rearrangement joins TRBV5-1 to TRBJ2-1; no reliable D call. Trimming pared 1 base from V and 4 bases from J, leaving 9 bases between. The CDR3 loop spans 14 amino acids. The germline V gene has CDR1 SGHRS and CDR2 YFSETQ.

The rearrangement links TRBV19 to TRBJ2-1, with 9 bases identical to TRBD2. The CDR3 sequence is 15 residues long. CDR1 and CDR2 from the germline V gene are LNHDA and SQIVND (reference sequence). After removal of 3 bases from V and 3 bases from J, the junction contained 3 bases not matched to a gene. The CDR3 reads CASSIAGGSYNEQFF. The CDR3 DNA reads TGTGCCAGTAGTATCGCGGGGGGGAGCTACAATGAGCAGTTCTTC. Filled out from reference TRBV19 and TRBJ2-1, the complete variable domain reads DGGITQSPKYLFRKEGQNVTLSCEQNLNHDAMYWYRQDPGQGLRLIYYSQIVNDFQKGDIAEGYSVSREKKESFPLTVTSAQKNPTAFYLCASSIAGGSYNEQFFGPGTRLTVL.

This chain connects TRBV4-3 to TRBJ1-2, with 8 bases fitting TRBD1. Germline V lookup: CDR1 LGHNA, CDR2 YSLEER. The CDR3 sequence is 16 residues long. Trimming cost V 0 bases and J 5 bases; bases outside gene matches: 8. The CDR3 region has the DNA TGCGCCAGCAGCCAAGACGGGGGACAGGCTTTTTATGGCTACACCTTC. Amino acid sequence: CASSQDGGQAFYGYTF.

This clone was observed once. The CDR3 nucleotides read TGTGCCTGGAGTGTGGACAGGGGGTACCAAGAGACCCAGTACTTC. Amino acid sequence: CAWSVDRGYQETQYF. The chain joins TRBV30 to TRBJ2-5; 10 positions match TRBD1. From germline, CDR1 is GTSNPN and CDR2 SVGIG (reference sequence). V dropped 0 bases and J dropped 0; count of bases not matched to a gene: 1. The CDR3 consists of 15 residues.

The rearrangement uses TRBV29-1 and TRBJ1-1; 9 nucleotides align to TRBD1. CDR1 is SQVTM and CDR2 is ANQGSEA in the germline V gene. The junction had 4 bases not matched to a gene; V was cut back by 2 bases and J by 0 bases. The CDR3 covers 15 residues. Here the CDR3 DNA reads TGCAGCGTTGAATCCGGGACAGGGCTGAACACTGAAGCTTTCTTT. This gives the protein CSVESGTGLNTEAFF.

The V gene is TRBV4-1, the J gene TRBJ2-3; D gene unclear. The CDR3 has 16 residues. From germline, CDR1 is MGHRA and CDR2 YSYEKL. Trimming pared 1 base from V and 4 bases from J, leaving 15 bases between. The CDR3 bases are TGCGCCAGCAGCCAAGTGCGAGTAAACTTTGCAGATACGCAGTATTTT. Encoded protein: CASSQVRVNFADTQYF.

This sequence joins TRBV28 and TRBJ2-1; 9 positions agree with TRBD2. V gave up 3 bases and J gave up 0 bases; unmatched junction bases: 12. The CDR3 consists of 19 residues. The germline V gene encodes CDR1 MDHEN and CDR2 SYDVKM. CDR3 protein: CASSFMGAGGESSYNEQFF. The CDR3 nucleotides are TGTGCCAGCAGTTTTATGGGCGCGGGGGGGGAGAGCTCCTACAATGAGCAGTTCTTC.

The V gene is TRBV19, the J gene TRBJ2-7; D gene ambiguous. CDR3 length: 14 amino acids. The germline V gene has CDR1 LNHDA and CDR2 SQIVND (reference sequence). V gave up 4 bases and J gave up 0 bases, with 10 bases separating them. The CDR3 sequence is CASSTAQSSYEQYF. The CDR3 bases are TGTGCCAGTAGTACAGCGCAGTCCTCCTACGAGCAGTACTTC.

This clone was observed a few times. V is TRBV18 and J is TRBJ1-1, with D maybe TRBD1 (6 bases). CDR1 is KGHSH and CDR2 is LQKENI in the germline V gene. The ends were cut back, 3 bases at V and 4 bases at J, with 15 bases in the middle. CDR3 length: 15 amino acids. CDR3 coding DNA: TGTGCCAGCTCACCGACAAACAGGGTAGGCACTGAAGCTTTCTTT. Its protein product is CASSPTNRVGTEAFF.

The gene calls are TRBV19 and TRBJ1-2; 8 bases match TRBD1. Germline V gene data show CDR1 as LNHDA and CDR2 as SQIVND (reference sequence). The J segment lost 8 bases and the V segment lost 11 bases, leaving 22 bases of the junction unmatched. CDR3 length equals 16 residues. The CDR3 sequence: CAPRRANDRGAGGYTF. The CDR3 coding sequence is TGTGCCCCACGACGGGCCAATGACAGGGGCGCGGGAGGCTACACCTTC.

V and J are TRBV29-1 and TRBJ2-5, with D uncertain. Germline V gene sequence: CDR1 SQVTM, CDR2 ANQGSEA. CDR3 size: 11 residues. V lost 6 bases and J lost 1, with 6 bases in between. The CDR3 DNA reads as TGCAGCGTGCGGCCCCAAGAGACCCAGTACTTC. It specifies CSVRPQETQYF.

The genes are TRBV6-1 and TRBJ2-5, with TRBD1 as a possible D gene (6 bases). Germline assignment: CDR1 MNHNS and CDR2 SASEGT. Trimming cost V 1 base and J 4 bases, with 13 bases left between them. This CDR3 spans 15 amino acids. The DNA of the CDR3 is TGTGCCAGCAGTGAAGGATCGGCCAGGGGAGAGACCCAGTACTTC. This encodes CASSEGSARGETQYF.

This clone was seen a single time. The chain recombines TRBV27 with TRBJ2-3, with D possibly being TRBD1 (6 bases). Per germline, CDR1 MNHEY and CDR2 SMNVEV (reference sequence). The CDR3 loop spans 14 amino acids. Deletions cut 3 bases from V and 0 bases from J, with 7 bases between. The CDR3, as DNA: TGTGCCAGCAGTTTCAGGGGTAGCACAGATACGCAGTATTTT. This encodes CASSFRGSTDTQYF.

The chain employs TRBV5-1 and TRBJ2-3, with 12 bases identical to TRBD2. Germline V gene data show CDR1 as SGHRS and CDR2 as YFSETQ. This CDR3 is 17 amino acids long. V was pared by 0 bases and J by 5 bases, with 7 bases of the junction left unmatched. CDR3 DNA: TGCGCCAGCAGCTTGGCCGGGCTAGCGGGAGGGAAAGATACGCAGTATTTT. Translating gives CASSLAGLAGGKDTQYF. Variable domain in full (rest from reference TRBV5-1 and TRBJ2-3): KAGVTQTPRYLIKTRGQQVTLSCSPISGHRSVSWYQQTPGQGLQFLFEYFSETQRNKGNFPGRFSGRQFSNSRSEMNVSTLELGDSALYLCASSLAGLAGGKDTQYFGPGTRLTVL.